These 5 T cell receptor beta chains were all obtained from the same sample, sequenced in a study of blood T cell repertoires in COVID-19. Assay: immunoSEQ multiplex PCR; the TCRdb copy retains only in-frame clones and omits some. The sample shows approximately 250,000 clones, about 88% of them seen only once. The sequenced sample was peripheral blood. The source is a man between 18 and 29 years old with active or convalescent COVID-19.

The chain uses TRBV2 and TRBJ2-1; D possibly corresponds to TRBD2 (5 bases). The germline V gene has CDR1 SNHLY and CDR2 FYNNEI. V was pared by 7 bases and J by 0 bases, with 19 bases between. The CDR3 is made up of 17 amino acids. In DNA form, the CDR3 reads TGTGCCAGCAAAAAATCAGGCGGGCCCAGCTCCTACAATGAGCAGTTCTTC. It specifies CASKKSGGPSSYNEQFF.

The genes are TRBV29-1 and TRBJ2-7; 8 positions match TRBD1. With V trimmed by 3 bases and J by 3 bases, 7 bases remained unmatched. Germline V gene data show CDR1 as SQVTM and CDR2 as ANQGSEA. The CDR3 is 14 residues long. In DNA form, the CDR3 reads TGCAGCGTTGACGGTCAGGGGGCGCGCTACGAGCAGTACTTC. This translates into CSVDGQGARYEQYF.

This sequence joins TRBV5-1 and TRBJ2-1, with a possible D match to TRBD1 (6 bases). CDR1 is SGHRS, CDR2 YFSETQ, per germline. This CDR3 region has 15 residues. Trimming took off 0 bases at V and 1 base at J, with 8 bases between the two ends. As DNA, the CDR3 is TGCGCCAGCAGCTTGGGACAGGCTTCCTACAATGAGCAGTTCTTC. Translating it yields CASSLGQASYNEQFF. Full variable domain (remainder filled in from reference TRBV5-1 and TRBJ2-1): KAGVTQTPRYLIKTRGQQVTLSCSPISGHRSVSWYQQTPGQGLQFLFEYFSETQRNKGNFPGRFSGRQFSNSRSEMNVSTLELGDSALYLCASSLGQASYNEQFFGPGTRLTVL.

The V gene is TRBV5-1, the J gene TRBJ2-5; D perhaps matches TRBD1 (5 bases). V lost 3 bases and J lost 4, with 13 bases in between. The CDR3 contains 14 residues. Germline lookup yields CDR1 SGHRS and CDR2 YFSETQ. The CDR3 spells CASSSDSSLETQYF. For the CDR3, the DNA is TGCGCCAGCAGCTCCGACAGTAGCTTAGAGACCCAGTACTTC.

Here the CDR3 DNA reads TGTGCCAGCAGCCGAGACATCGCGAACACCGGGGAGCTGTTTTTT. It translates to CASSRDIANTGELFF. The rearrangement joins TRBV6-5 to TRBJ2-2, with unresolved D. CDR1 is MNHEY, CDR2 SVGAGI, per germline. The V end was cut by 6 bases, the J end by 0 bases, with 11 bases between. The CDR3 is 15 residues long.